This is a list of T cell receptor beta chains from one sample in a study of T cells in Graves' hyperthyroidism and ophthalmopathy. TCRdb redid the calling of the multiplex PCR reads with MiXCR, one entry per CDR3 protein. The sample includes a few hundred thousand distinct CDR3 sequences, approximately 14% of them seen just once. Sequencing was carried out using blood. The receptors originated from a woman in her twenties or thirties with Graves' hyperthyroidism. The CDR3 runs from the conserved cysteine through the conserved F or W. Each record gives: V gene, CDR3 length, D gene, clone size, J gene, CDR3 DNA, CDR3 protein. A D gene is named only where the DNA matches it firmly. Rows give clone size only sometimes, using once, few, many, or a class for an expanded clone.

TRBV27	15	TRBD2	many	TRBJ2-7	TGTGCCAGCAGTCGAATTAGCGGGAGCTCCTACGAGCAGTACTTC	CASSRISGSSYEQYF
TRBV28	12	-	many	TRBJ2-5	TGTGCCAGCAGTTTGTATGAAGAGACCCAGTACTTC	CASSLYEETQYF
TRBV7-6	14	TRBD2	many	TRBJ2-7	TGTGCCAGCGGAGCCGGGACTACCCCCGACGAGCAGTACTTC	CASGAGTTPDEQYF
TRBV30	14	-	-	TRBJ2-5	TGTGCCTGGGAGGGGATCCGCGATCCGGGGACCCAGTACTTC	CAWEGIRDPGTQYF
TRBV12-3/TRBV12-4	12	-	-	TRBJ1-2	TGTGCCAGCAGTTTCCCGGGGGCGGGCTACACCTTC	CASSFPGAGYTF
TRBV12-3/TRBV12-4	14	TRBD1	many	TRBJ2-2	TGTGCCAGCAGTTACGACAGGGCTGCCGGGGAGCTGTTTTTT	CASSYDRAAGELFF
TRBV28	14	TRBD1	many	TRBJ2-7	TGTGCCAGCAGCGAAGGGGGCAGAACTTACGAGCAGTACTTC	CASSEGGRTYEQYF
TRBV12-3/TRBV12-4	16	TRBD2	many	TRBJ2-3	TGTGCCAGCACTCCGACTAGCGGACATAGCACAGATACGCAGTATTTT	CASTPTSGHSTDTQYF
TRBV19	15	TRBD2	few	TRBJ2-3	TGTGCCAGTAGGGGACTAGCGGGATACACAGATACGCAGTATTTT	CASRGLAGYTDTQYF
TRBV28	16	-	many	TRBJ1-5	TGTGCCAGCAGTTTGGATATAGGGGAGGACAATCAGCCCCAGCATTTT	CASSLDIGEDNQPQHF
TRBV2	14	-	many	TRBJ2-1	TGTGCCAGCATACAAGAATACTCCTACAATGAGCAGTTCTTC	CASIQEYSYNEQFF
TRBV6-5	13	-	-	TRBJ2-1	TGTGCCAGCAGTTACTTCGGTATTAAGGAGCAGTTCTTC	CASSYFGIKEQFF
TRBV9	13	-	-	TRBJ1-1	TGTGCCAGCAGCGTGGGGGGGGGGTCAAGAGCTTTCTTT	CASSVGGGSRAFF
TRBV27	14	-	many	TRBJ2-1	TGTGCCAGCAGTTTATCTCCCGGGTACAATGAGCAGTTCTTC	CASSLSPGYNEQFF
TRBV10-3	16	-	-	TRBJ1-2	TGTGCCATCAGTGAGCTCAGACAGCCTGCTAACTATGGCTACACCTTC	CAISELRQPANYGYTF
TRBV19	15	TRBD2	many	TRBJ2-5	TGTGCCAGCAGTTCCGGGACTAGCGGGAGGGAGACCCAGTACTTC	CASSSGTSGRETQYF
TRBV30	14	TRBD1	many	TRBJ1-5	TGTGCCTGGAGTGTAAACAGGGGGCGTCAGCCCCAGCATTTT	CAWSVNRGRQPQHF
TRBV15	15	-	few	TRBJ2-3	TGTGCCACCAGCAGTGGGGGCCGACGCACAGATACGCAGTATTTT	CATSSGGRRTDTQYF
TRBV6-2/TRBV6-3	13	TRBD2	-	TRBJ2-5	TGTGCCAGCCTCCTGGGGGGGTTGGAGACCCAGTACTTC	CASLLGGLETQYF
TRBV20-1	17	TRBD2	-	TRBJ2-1	TGCAGTGCTAGTGTTTCGGCTAGCGGGAGGGCCTATCTTGAGCAGTTCTTC	CSASVSASGRAYLEQFF
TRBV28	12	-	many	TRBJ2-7	TGTGCCAGCAGAACACTACCGTACGAGCAGTACTTC	CASRTLPYEQYF
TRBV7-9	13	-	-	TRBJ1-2	TGTGCCAGCAGCTTAGCGACGGCCTATGGCTACGCCTTC	CASSLATAYGYAF
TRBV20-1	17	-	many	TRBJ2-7	TGCAGTGCTAGAGATTTGTCGGCCATGGGTTCCCCCTACGAGCAGTACTTC	CSARDLSAMGSPYEQYF
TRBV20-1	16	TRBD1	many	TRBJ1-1	TGCAGTGCTAGAGATACAGGGGCTCTTATGAACACTGAAGCTTTCTTT	CSARDTGALMNTEAFF
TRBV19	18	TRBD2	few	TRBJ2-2	TGTGCCAGTAGCCACCGGCGGGCGGGAGGGATTGTCGACGGGGAGCTGTTTTTT	CASSHRRAGGIVDGELFF
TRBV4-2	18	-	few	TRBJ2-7	TGTGCCAGCAGCCAAAGATTGGCTCTTGGAACAGGGATCCACGAGCAGTACTTC	CASSQRLALGTGIHEQYF
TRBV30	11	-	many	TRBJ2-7	TGTGCCTGGGGGGTAGCGGATGAGCAGTACTTC	CAWGVADEQYF
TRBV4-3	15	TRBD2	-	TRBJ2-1	TGCGCCAGCAGCCAAACTAGCGGGAGTCGCTGGGGGCAGTTCTTC	CASSQTSGSRWGQFF
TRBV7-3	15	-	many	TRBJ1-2	TGTGCCAGCAGCTTAAACCCGGACAGCCTGTATGGCTACACCTTC	CASSLNPDSLYGYTF
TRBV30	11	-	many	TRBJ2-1	TGTGCCTGGAGGGTATACCGGGAGCAGTTCTTC	CAWRVYREQFF
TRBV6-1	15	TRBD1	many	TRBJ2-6	TGTGCCAGCAGTTTCGGACAGGGCGGGGCCAACGTCCTGACTTTC	CASSFGQGGANVLTF
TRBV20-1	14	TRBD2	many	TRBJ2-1	TGCAGTGCCGAACTAGCGGGAGGGCTAAATGAGCAGTTCTTC	CSAELAGGLNEQFF